The 22 T cell receptor beta chains below were found in one sample sequenced in a study of OX40 agonist ivuxolimab in advanced cancers. The library relied on the immunoSEQ multiplex PCR assay. The immuneACCESS repertoire file appears here via TCRdb, limited to in-frame rearrangements. These files lack a portion of the clones; in checked studies, under half of the deficit traces to unresolved V genes, and the cause of the others is not known. The sample table contains tens of thousands of clones; only one count was recorded for approximately 84% of them. The top ten constitute approximately 16% of the sample. The sample was CD4+ or CD8+ T cells sorted from blood, taken in a trial of the OX40 agonist ivuxolimab. The receptors come from an adult with an advanced solid tumor such as melanoma, head and neck, liver or kidney cancer.

In this sample, this clone turned up many times. V gene TRBV5-4 combines with J gene TRBJ2-2; D is ambiguous. Looked up from germline, CDR1 is SGHNT and CDR2 is YYREEE (reference sequence). V was trimmed by 2 bases and J by 5 bases, leaving 4 bases between them. This CDR3 region has 12 residues. CDR3 region: CASSFLTGELFF. The DNA for the CDR3 is TGTGCCAGCAGCTTTCTAACCGGGGAGCTGTTTTTT.

This clone was detected only a few times. The chain employs TRBV19 and TRBJ1-6; 7 positions agree with TRBD1. Per the germline V gene, CDR1 is LNHDA and CDR2 is SQIVND (reference sequence). The CDR3 loop spans 15 amino acids. V trimming: 3 bases; J trimming: 6 bases; junction bases outside the gene matches: 5. Here the CDR3 DNA reads TGTGCCAGTAGTATGTCAGGGGGTGCTAATTCACCCCTCCACTTT. Amino acid sequence: CASSMSGGANSPLHF.

The chain employs TRBV29-1 and TRBJ2-1, with TRBD1 identical over 7 bases. The CDR3 spans 13 residues. Germline CDR1 and CDR2: SQVTM and ANQGSEA. V dropped 6 bases and J dropped 0; count of bases not matched to a gene: 2. The CDR3 is CSVAGGSYNEQFF. For the CDR3, the DNA is TGCAGCGTAGCAGGGGGCTCCTACAATGAGCAGTTCTTC.

J is TRBJ1-5 and V is TRBV21-1. TRBV21-1 represents a pseudogene. The CDR3 covers 17 residues. Here the CDR3 reads CASNTTGDPEGNQPQHF. The CDR3 DNA sequence: TGTGCCAGCAACACCACCGGAGACCCTGAGGGCAATCAGCCCCAGCATTTT.

This clone has more than one count but fewer than ten. V is TRBV30 and J is TRBJ2-2, with no clear D. The CDR3 is made up of 13 amino acids. In germline, CDR1 is GTSNPN, CDR2 SVGIG (reference sequence). Between the trimmed V and J ends, which lost 2 bases and 1 base, there was a span of 5 bases. In nucleotides, the CDR3 is TGTGCCTGGAGTCCCTTGAACACCGGGGAGCTGTTTTTT. Its protein product is CAWSPLNTGELFF.

The table lists this clone with a count of one. This chain uses TRBV4-1 with TRBJ2-3; D ambiguous. The CDR3 runs to 15 residues. With 1 base removed from V and 4 bases from J, the gap between germline ends came to 12 bases. CDR1 is MGHRA, CDR2 YSYEKL, per germline. The CDR3 here is CASSQAERMADTQYF. The CDR3, as DNA: TGCGCCAGCAGCCAAGCCGAGAGGATGGCAGATACGCAGTATTTT.

This clone was seen more than once but under ten times. V and J are TRBV7-9 and TRBJ1-6, with 9 bases fitting TRBD1. The germline CDR1 and CDR2 sequences are SEHNR and FQNEAQ (reference sequence). Trimming cost V 4 bases and J 10 bases; bases outside gene matches: 8. CDR3 length equals 15 residues. This CDR3 reads CASSSEGTGRSPLHF. The DNA of the CDR3 is TGTGCCAGCAGCTCAGAGGGGACAGGGAGGTCACCCCTCCACTTT.

This sequence joins TRBV7-7 and TRBJ1-3; D call uncertain. Per germline, CDR1 SSHAT and CDR2 FNYEAQ (reference sequence). V lost 2 bases and J 0 bases, leaving 5 bases between the germline ends. The length of the CDR3 is 14 residues. CDR3 sequence: CASSLTASGNTIYF. The CDR3 DNA reads as TGTGCCAGCAGCTTAACAGCCTCTGGAAACACCATATATTTT.

This clone is medium-sized by share. The V and J genes are TRBV7-3 and TRBJ2-3; D is ambiguous. Germline V gives CDR1 SGHTA, CDR2 FQGTGA. The CDR3 is 14 amino acids. V was trimmed by 8 bases and J by 0 bases, leaving 12 bases between them. CDR3 bases: TGTGCCAGCGCCCGAAAGGCTAGCACAGATACGCAGTATTTT. Protein sequence: CASARKASTDTQYF.

The chain employs TRBV27 and TRBJ1-5, with 9 nucleotides matching TRBD1. V lost 10 bases to trimming and J lost 2 bases; unmatched junction nucleotides: 3. The CDR3 totals 13 residues. Germline loops: CDR1 MNHEY, CDR2 SMNVEV (reference sequence). The CDR3 sequence: CATRQGGNQPQHF. CDR3 sequence (DNA): TGTGCCACCCGACAGGGGGGCAATCAGCCCCAGCATTTT.

The rearrangement joins TRBV30 to TRBJ2-1; 8 bases are shared with TRBD2. This CDR3 has 12 amino acids. V trimming: 4 bases; J trimming: 9 bases; junction bases outside the gene matches: 5. In germline, CDR1 is GTSNPN, CDR2 SVGIG (reference sequence). CDR3 coding DNA: TGTGCCTGGACACGGGGGGGCGGTGAGCAGTTCTTC. Amino acid sequence: CAWTRGGGEQFF. The complete variable domain, with remaining parts taken from reference TRBV30 and TRBJ2-1, reads SQTIHQWPATLVQPVGSPLSLECTVEGTSNPNLYWYRQAAGRGLQLLFYSVGIGQISSEVPQNLSASRPQDRQFILSSKKLLLSDSGFYLCAWTRGGGEQFFGPGTRLTVL.

CDR3 sequence: CASSSFSGINQPQHF. The CDR3 nucleotides are TGTGCCAGCAGTTCTTTCTCTGGGATCAATCAGCCCCAGCATTTT. The chain combines TRBV28 with TRBJ1-5, with D unclear. The CDR3 contains 15 residues. CDR1 MDHEN and CDR2 SYDVKM come from the germline V gene. Trimming pared 4 bases from V and 3 bases from J, leaving 13 bases between. The variable domain in full, completed from reference TRBV28 and TRBJ1-5, reads DVKVTQSSRYLVKRTGEKVFLECVQDMDHENMFWYRQDPGLGLRLIYFSYDVKMKEKGDIPEGYSVSREKKERFSLILESASTNQTSMYLCASSSFSGINQPQHFGDGTRLSIL.

The rearrangement uses TRBV27 and TRBJ1-1; the D gene is possibly TRBD1 (6 bases). Germline loops: CDR1 MNHEY, CDR2 SMNVEV (reference sequence). CDR3 length: 14 amino acids. V was trimmed by 3 bases and J by 9 bases, leaving 17 bases between them. The CDR3 sequence: CASSLGPATGQAFF. DNA of the CDR3: TGTGCCAGCAGTTTGGGGCCCGCGACAGGCCAAGCTTTCTTT.

This chain connects TRBV6-5 to TRBJ1-2, with a tentative D call TRBD1 (5 bases). V lost 6 bases to trimming and J lost 1 base, with 15 bases between them. CDR3 length: 15 amino acids. The germline V gene has CDR1 MNHEY and CDR2 SVGAGI. CDR3 nucleotide sequence: TGTGCCAGCAGGTCAGAACAGGACCTTAACTATGGCTACACCTTC. Translation: CASRSEQDLNYGYTF.

This clone was seen a few times. CDR3 region: CASSIPGELFF. The CDR3 region has the DNA TGTGCCAGTAGTATTCCCGGGGAGCTGTTTTTT. The gene calls are TRBV19 and TRBJ2-2; D is unclear. Between the trimmed V and J ends, which lost 3 bases and 6 bases, there was a span of 2 bases. Germline V CDR1 and CDR2: LNHDA, SQIVND (reference sequence). The CDR3 has 11 residues.

The genes are TRBV13 and TRBJ2-7, with D hard to call. Germline V gene sequence: CDR1 PRHDT, CDR2 FYEKMQ (reference sequence). This CDR3 has 14 amino acids. V gave up 3 bases and J gave up 3 bases, with 12 bases separating them. CDR3 protein: CASSLGPLRYEQYF. CDR3 nucleotides: TGTGCCAGCAGCTTGGGCCCACTTCGCTACGAGCAGTACTTC.

This clone came up a few times. This rearrangement joins TRBV5-5 to TRBJ1-1; D uncertain. Germline V gene lookup returns CDR1 SGHKS and CDR2 YYEKEE (reference sequence). The CDR3 spans 14 residues. The V end lost 1 base, the J end lost 4 bases, and 11 bases lay between the germline ends. The CDR3 protein is CASSLPLLLTEAFF. CDR3 sequence (DNA): TGTGCCAGCAGCTTGCCTCTTCTTCTCACTGAAGCTTTCTTT.

The J gene is TRBJ1-6, the V gene TRBV2; D is unclear. Germline lookup yields CDR1 SNHLY and CDR2 FYNNEI. Trimming removed 3 bases at V and 9 bases at J, with 18 bases between. The length of the CDR3 is 16 residues. CDR3 nucleotide sequence: TGTGCCAGCAGTGACCCGGGAGAGAGAGTTGGTTCACCCCTCCACTTT. This sequence encodes CASSDPGERVGSPLHF.

The chain combines TRBV30 with TRBJ2-7; 8 bases line up with TRBD2. With V trimmed by 0 bases and J by 6 bases, 4 bases remained unmatched. CDR3 length: 13 amino acids. The germline V gene encodes CDR1 GTSNPN and CDR2 SVGIG (reference sequence). The CDR3 sequence is CAWSVRGGSEQYF. CDR3 in DNA: TGTGCCTGGAGTGTACGGGGGGGTAGCGAGCAGTACTTC.

The chain has TRBV19 and TRBJ2-1, with 11 positions matching TRBD2. Germline CDR1 reads LNHDA; CDR2 reads SQIVND (reference sequence). The CDR3 totals 15 residues. V trimming: 7 bases; J trimming: 4 bases; junction bases outside the gene matches: 6. CDR3 DNA: TGTGCCAGTACCTTGACTAGCGGGGATTACAATGAGCAGTTCTTC. Its translation is CASTLTSGDYNEQFF. The full variable domain, with the rest looked up from reference TRBV19 and TRBJ2-1, is DGGITQSPKYLFRKEGQNVTLSCEQNLNHDAMYWYRQDPGQGLRLIYYSQIVNDFQKGDIAEGYSVSREKKESFPLTVTSAQKNPTAFYLCASTLTSGDYNEQFFGPGTRLTVL.

The rearrangement uses TRBV6-1 and TRBJ2-7; D not resolved. This CDR3 is 15 amino acids long. Germline V gives CDR1 MNHNS, CDR2 SASEGT. Trimming stripped 2 bases from V and 0 bases from J, with 11 bases between. The DNA of the CDR3 is TGTGCCAGCAGTGAAACCGTATCGAGCTCCTACGAGCAGTACTTC. Residues: CASSETVSSSYEQYF.

The chain uses TRBV5-4 and TRBJ2-3; no firm D call. The germline CDR1 and CDR2 sequences are SGHNT and YYREEE (reference sequence). The CDR3 has 16 amino acids. V was cut by 1 base and J by 2 bases, with 14 bases left in between. The DNA of the CDR3 is TGTGCCAGCAGCTTGAAGTCTGCAGCTTACACAGATACGCAGTATTTT. Residues: CASSLKSAAYTDTQYF.